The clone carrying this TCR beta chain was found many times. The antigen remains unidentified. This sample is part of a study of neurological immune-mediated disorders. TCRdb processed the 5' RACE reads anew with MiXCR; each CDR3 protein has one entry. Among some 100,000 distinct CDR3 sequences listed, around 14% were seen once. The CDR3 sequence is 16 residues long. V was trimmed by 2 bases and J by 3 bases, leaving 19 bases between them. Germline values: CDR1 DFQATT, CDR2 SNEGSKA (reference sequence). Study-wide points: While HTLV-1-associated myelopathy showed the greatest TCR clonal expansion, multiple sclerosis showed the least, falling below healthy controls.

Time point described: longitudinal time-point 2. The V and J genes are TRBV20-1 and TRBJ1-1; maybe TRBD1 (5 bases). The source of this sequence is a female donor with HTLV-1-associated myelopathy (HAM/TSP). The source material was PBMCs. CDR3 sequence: CSARIRGGARYTEAFF. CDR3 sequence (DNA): TGCAGTGCTAGAATTCGGGGTGGGGCACGGTACACTGAAGCTTTCTTT.